This section outlines one T cell receptor (beta chain) sequence together with its context. Its recognized antigen is unknown. Base quality data are lacking; no much larger clone is found one base away. This record comes from a study of Ad26.COV2.S vaccination and SARS-CoV-2 variants (dated by TCRdb to the early 2020s). Some background on the complete study: Donors in the vaccine arm were drawn from COV1001, a multicentre, randomized, double-blind, placebo-controlled phase I-IIa trial testing Ad26.COV2.S in healthy adults. Ad26.COV2.S was administered intramuscularly at 5 x 10^10 or 1 x 10^11 viral particles, either as a single shot or as two shots given 56 days apart. The specificity and breadth of SARS-CoV-2-reactive T cell receptors after Ad26.COV2.S vaccination were assessed by TCRbeta repertoire sequencing. The TCR-sequenced set comprised approximately 30 samples: around 20 Ad26.COV2.S vaccine recipients, 5 placebo recipients and 8 SARS-CoV-2 convalescent individuals. Trial participants were randomized into five groups of five, in which low-dose or high-dose Ad26.COV2.S was given once or twice, or placebo was given on both occasions. Investigators remained blinded to trial group allocation during experiments and outcome assessment. The full study reports these points: The authors noted that the TCR breadth and depth analyses may have underestimated total T cell responses. Substantial breadth of spike-specific CD8+ and CD4+ T cell responses was reported after vaccination. Comparing responses between vaccine doses or regimens was not something the study was powered to do. Vaccine and placebo recipients had comparable non-spike TCR breadth, which fits with the vaccine containing only spike. Ad26.COV2.S recipients had higher spike-specific TCR breadth than placebo recipients (P = 0.0014).

CDR1 and CDR2 are read off the germline V gene as LGHNA and YNFKEQ. There are 15 amino acids in the CDR3, from cysteine to phenylalanine inclusive. Of the read, only the CDR3 DNA is kept; its 45 bases are in frame from base 1. A distance of 10 bases separates the germline ends of V and J, which lose 0 bases and 2 bases respectively. The immunoSEQ Assay was the method used to sequence TCRbeta CDR3 regions. After extraction, genomic DNA underwent amplification by bias-controlled multiplex PCR, followed by high-throughput sequencing. On the authors' methods: Collapsing and filtering of sequences were performed to quantify the absolute abundance of each unique TCRbeta CDR3 region. T cell fraction was estimated by normalizing TCRbeta template counts to usable DNA, with usable DNA measured through amplification of reference genes found in all nucleated cells. Repertoire TCRs were annotated as SARS-CoV-2-specific by exact matching of V gene, CDR3 amino acid sequence and J gene to a known reactive TCR set. MIRA supplied the reference SARS-CoV-2 TCR set, which was filtered for enrichment in COVID-19-positive ImmuneCODE repertoires so that public or cross-reactive TCRs were removed. Drawing on the MIRA antigens, annotated TCRs were analysed further at the level of specific ORF or position within ORF. Breadth was defined as the number of annotated unique rearrangements divided by the total number of unique productive rearrangements, and depth was defined as the summed frequency of the annotated unique rearrangements. Group comparisons of TCR breadth used two-sided Wilcoxon rank-sum tests. This immuneACCESS table, as held by TCRdb, lists in-frame sequences with V and J called but not all clones. Of the missing ones, under half trace to an unresolved V gene in checked studies; the others have no known cause. V and J calls and clone size are those listed in that table; D and trimming were worked out from the DNA. Present in this sample are around 240,000 clones, 88% of which were seen just once. Around 10% of the sample is in the top ten clones.

Sample treatment or condition, as interpreted from the label and publication: roughly 19 received Ad26.COV2.S at low or high dose, single or two shots; about 5 received placebo; per-sample allocation not given. For vaccine and placebo recipients, repertoires were sequenced using samples collected on day 63 after the first injection. Between 29 July and 7 August 2020, Cohort 1b enrolled some 25 adults aged 18-55 years at one site in Boston, USA. As a vaccine, Ad26.COV2.S was a replication-incompetent adenovirus type 26 vector that expressed a prefusion-stabilized SARS-CoV-2 spike protein derived from the original Wuhan strain.

The V and J genes are TRBV4-2 and TRBJ2-5; a tentative D match to TRBD1 spans 5 bases. The sequence came from a person aged 18-65 years who received the Ad26.COV2.S COVID-19 vaccine or a placebo. The sample here was peripheral blood, taken in a trial of Ad26.COV2.S vaccine versus placebo. For the CDR3, the sequence is CASSQDGREQETQYF. The bases are TGTGCCAGCAGCCAAGATGGCAGGGAACAAGAGACCCAGTACTTC.